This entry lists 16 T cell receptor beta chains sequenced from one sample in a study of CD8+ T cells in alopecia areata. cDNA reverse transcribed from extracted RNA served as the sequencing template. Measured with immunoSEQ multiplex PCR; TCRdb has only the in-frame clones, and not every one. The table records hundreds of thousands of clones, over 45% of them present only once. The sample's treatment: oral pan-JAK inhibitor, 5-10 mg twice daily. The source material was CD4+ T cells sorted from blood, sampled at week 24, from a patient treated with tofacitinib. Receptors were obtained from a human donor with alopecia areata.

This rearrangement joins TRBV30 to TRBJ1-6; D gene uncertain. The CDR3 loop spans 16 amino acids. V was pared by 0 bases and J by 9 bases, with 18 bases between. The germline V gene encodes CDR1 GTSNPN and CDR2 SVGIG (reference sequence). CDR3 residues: CAWSVRLNLYSSPLHF. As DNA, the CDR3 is TGTGCCTGGAGTGTACGCCTTAATCTTTATTCTTCACCCCTCCACTTT.

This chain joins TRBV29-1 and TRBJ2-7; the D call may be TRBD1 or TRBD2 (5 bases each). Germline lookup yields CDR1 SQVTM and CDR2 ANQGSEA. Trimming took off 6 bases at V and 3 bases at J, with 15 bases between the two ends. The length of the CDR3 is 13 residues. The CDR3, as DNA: TGCAGCGTGGCCAGGGACGGGTACTACGAGCAGTACTTC. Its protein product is CSVARDGYYEQYF.

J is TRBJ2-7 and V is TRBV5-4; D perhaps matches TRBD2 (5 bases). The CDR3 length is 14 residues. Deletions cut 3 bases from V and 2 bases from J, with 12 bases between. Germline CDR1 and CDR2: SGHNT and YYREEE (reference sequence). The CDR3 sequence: CASSSPRETYEQYF. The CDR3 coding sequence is TGTGCCAGCAGCTCCCCACGGGAAACCTACGAGCAGTACTTC.

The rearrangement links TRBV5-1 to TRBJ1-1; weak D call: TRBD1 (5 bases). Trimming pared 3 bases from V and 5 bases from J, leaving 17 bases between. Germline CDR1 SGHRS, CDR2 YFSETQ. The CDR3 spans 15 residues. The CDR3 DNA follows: TGCGCCAGCAGCTCGGTTTTCAGGGAAGGGACTGAAGCTTTCTTT. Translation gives CASSSVFREGTEAFF.

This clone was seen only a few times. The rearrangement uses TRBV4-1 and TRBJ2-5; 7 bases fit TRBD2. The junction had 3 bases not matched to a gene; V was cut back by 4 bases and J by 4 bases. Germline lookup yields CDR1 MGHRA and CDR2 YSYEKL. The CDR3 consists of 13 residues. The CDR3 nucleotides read TGCGCCAGCAGCCTTACGGGGGGAGAGACCCAGTACTTC. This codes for CASSLTGGETQYF.

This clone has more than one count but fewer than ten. Here the CDR3 reads CSVKQGGGTEAFF. In nucleotides, the CDR3 is TGCAGCGTGAAACAGGGAGGTGGAACTGAAGCTTTCTTT. The genes are TRBV29-1 and TRBJ1-1; a weak D match, TRBD1 (6 bases). CDR3 length: 13 residues. The germline V gene encodes CDR1 SQVTM and CDR2 ANQGSEA. Trimming took off 6 bases at V and 5 bases at J, with 16 bases between the two ends.

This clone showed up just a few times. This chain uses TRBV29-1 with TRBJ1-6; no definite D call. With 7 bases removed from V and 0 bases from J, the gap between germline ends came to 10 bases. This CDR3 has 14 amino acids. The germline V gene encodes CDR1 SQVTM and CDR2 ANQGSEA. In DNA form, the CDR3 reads TGCAGCGCCGGCGAATCCTCCTATAATTCACCCCTCCACTTT. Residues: CSAGESSYNSPLHF.

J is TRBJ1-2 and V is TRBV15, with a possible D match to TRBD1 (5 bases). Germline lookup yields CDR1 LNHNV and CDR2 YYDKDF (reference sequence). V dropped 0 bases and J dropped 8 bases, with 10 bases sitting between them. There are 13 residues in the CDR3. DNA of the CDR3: TGTGCCACCAGCAGAGAGACAGTGGAAGGCTACACCTTC. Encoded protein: CATSRETVEGYTF.

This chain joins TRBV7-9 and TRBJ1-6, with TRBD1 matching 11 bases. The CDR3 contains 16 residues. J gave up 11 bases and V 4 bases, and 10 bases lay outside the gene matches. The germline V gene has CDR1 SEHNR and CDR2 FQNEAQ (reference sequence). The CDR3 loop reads CASSWGTGGSGPPLHF. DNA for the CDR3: TGTGCCAGCAGCTGGGGGACAGGGGGGAGCGGGCCACCCCTCCACTTT.

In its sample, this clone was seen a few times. CDR3 DNA: TGCGCCAGCAGTCGGGACCGCCAGCTCTATGGCTACACCTTC. It codes for CASSRDRQLYGYTF. This chain connects TRBV23-1 to TRBJ1-2; possible D gene TRBD1, 5 bases. TRBV23-1 is an ORF, and what it does is uncertain. Trimming removed 4 bases from V and 4 bases from J, with 13 bases in between. The CDR3 loop spans 14 amino acids.

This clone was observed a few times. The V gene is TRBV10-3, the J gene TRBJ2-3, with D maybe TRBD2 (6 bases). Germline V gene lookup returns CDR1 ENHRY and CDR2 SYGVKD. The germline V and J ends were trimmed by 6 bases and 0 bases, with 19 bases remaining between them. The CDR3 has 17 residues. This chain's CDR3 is CAISERADSTSTDTQYF. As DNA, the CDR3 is TGTGCCATCAGCGAGCGGGCAGATTCCACTAGCACAGATACGCAGTATTTT.

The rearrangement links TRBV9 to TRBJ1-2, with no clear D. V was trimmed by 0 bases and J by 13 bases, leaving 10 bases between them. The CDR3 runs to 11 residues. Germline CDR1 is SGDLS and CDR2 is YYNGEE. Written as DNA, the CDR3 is TGTGCCAGCAGCGTAGCGTCAGGTGTCACCTTC. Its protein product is CASSVASGVTF.

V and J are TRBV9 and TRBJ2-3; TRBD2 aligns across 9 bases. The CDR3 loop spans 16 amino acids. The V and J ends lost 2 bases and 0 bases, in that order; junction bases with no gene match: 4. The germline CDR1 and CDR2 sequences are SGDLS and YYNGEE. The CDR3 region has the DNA TGTGCCAGCAGCGTTTCTAGCGGGATAAGCACAGATACGCAGTATTTT. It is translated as CASSVSSGISTDTQYF.

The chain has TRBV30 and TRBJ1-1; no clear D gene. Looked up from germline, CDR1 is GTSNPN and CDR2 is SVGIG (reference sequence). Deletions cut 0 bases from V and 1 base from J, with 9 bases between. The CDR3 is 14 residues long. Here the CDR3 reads CAWSVRKWNTEAFF. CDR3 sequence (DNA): TGTGCCTGGAGTGTACGGAAGTGGAACACTGAAGCTTTCTTT.

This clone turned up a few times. For the CDR3, the DNA is TGTGCCATCGGGGGGACAGAGAACACCGGGGAGCTGTTTTTT. Its translation: CAIGGTENTGELFF. This chain links TRBV10-3 with TRBJ2-2; TRBD1 is a possible D gene (7 bases). With 8 bases removed from V and 1 base from J, the gap between germline ends came to 11 bases. Germline-derived CDR1 and CDR2 are ENHRY and SYGVKD. CDR3 length equals 14 residues.

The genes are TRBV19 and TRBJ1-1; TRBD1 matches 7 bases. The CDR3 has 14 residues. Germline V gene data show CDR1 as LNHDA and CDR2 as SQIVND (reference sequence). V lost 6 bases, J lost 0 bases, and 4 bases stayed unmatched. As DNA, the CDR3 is TGTGCCAGTAGGCAACAGGGGCTGAACACTGAAGCTTTCTTT. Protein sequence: CASRQQGLNTEAFF.